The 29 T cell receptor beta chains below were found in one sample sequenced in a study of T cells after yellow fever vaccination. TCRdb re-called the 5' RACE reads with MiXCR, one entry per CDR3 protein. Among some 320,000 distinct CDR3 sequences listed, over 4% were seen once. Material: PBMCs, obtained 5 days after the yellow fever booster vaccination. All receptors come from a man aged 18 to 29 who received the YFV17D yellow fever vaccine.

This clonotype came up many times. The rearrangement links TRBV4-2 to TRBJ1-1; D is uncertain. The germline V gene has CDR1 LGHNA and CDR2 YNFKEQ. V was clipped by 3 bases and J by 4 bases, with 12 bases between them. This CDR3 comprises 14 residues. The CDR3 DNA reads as TGTGCCAGCAGCCAGCCGGTTTCGACCACTGAAGCTTTCTTT. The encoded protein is CASSQPVSTTEAFF.

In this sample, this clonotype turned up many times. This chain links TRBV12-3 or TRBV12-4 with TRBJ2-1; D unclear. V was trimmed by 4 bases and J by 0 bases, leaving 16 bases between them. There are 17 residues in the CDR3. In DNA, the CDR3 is TGTGCCAGCAGTTACGCTATTTACGTGAGCTCCTACAATGAGCAGTTCTTC. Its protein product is CASSYAIYVSSYNEQFF.

The DNA for the CDR3 is TGTGCCAGCTCACCCACAGGGGGCCCGTCCAATGAGCAGTTCTTC. Amino acid sequence: CASSPTGGPSNEQFF. The rearrangement uses TRBV18 and TRBJ2-1; 9 positions match TRBD1. The CDR3 is 15 residues long. Germline V lookup: CDR1 KGHSH, CDR2 LQKENI. V gave up 3 bases and J gave up 6 bases; unmatched junction bases: 6.

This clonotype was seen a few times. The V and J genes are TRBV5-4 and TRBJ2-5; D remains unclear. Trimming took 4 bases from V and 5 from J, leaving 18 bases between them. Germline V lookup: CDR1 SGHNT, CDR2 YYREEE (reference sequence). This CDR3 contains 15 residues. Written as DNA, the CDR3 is TGTGCCAGCAGCCCCCGCGAGTGGCAGGCGGAGACCCAGTACTTC. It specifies CASSPREWQAETQYF.

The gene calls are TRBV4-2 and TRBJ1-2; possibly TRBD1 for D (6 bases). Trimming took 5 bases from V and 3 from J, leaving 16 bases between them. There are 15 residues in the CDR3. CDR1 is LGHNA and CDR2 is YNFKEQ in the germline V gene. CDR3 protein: CASSSSRYRDYGYTF. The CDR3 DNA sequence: TGTGCCAGCAGCTCCTCAAGGTACAGGGACTATGGCTACACCTTC.

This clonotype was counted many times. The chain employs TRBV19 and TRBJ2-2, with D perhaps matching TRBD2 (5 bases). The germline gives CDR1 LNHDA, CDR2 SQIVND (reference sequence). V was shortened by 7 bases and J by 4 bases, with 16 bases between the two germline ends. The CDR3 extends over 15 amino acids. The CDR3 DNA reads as TGTGCCAGTATCCAGGTCGGGGAGACCACCGGGGAGCTGTTTTTT. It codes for CASIQVGETTGELFF.

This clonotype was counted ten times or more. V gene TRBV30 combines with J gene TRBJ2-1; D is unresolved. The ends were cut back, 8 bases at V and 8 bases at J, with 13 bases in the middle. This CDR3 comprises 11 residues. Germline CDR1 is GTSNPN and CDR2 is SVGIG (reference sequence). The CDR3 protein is CAASWVDEQFF. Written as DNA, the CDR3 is TGTGCCGCCTCCTGGGTGGATGAGCAGTTCTTC.

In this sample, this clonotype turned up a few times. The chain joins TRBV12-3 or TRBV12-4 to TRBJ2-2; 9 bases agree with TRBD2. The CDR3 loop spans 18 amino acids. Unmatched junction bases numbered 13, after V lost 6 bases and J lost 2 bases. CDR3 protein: CASRPRIRTSANTGELFF. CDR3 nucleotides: TGTGCCAGCAGACCTCGCATCCGGACTAGCGCAAACACCGGGGAGCTGTTTTTT.

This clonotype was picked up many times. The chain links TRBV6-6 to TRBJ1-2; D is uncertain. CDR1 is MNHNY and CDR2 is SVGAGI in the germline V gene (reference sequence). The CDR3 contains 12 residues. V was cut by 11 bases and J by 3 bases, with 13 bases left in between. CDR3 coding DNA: TGTGCCGGACTAGGAGACGACTATGGCTACACCTTC. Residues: CAGLGDDYGYTF.

The CDR3 coding sequence is TGCGCCAGCCGCTCCATTTGGACAGGAGGCTATGGCTACACCTTC. Translated, it gives CASRSIWTGGYGYTF. The chain recombines TRBV5-1 with TRBJ1-2; 7 bases map to TRBD1. The trim removed 7 bases at V and 4 bases at J, leaving 13 bases unmatched. CDR3 length: 15 amino acids. Germline V CDR1 and CDR2: SGHRS, YFSETQ.

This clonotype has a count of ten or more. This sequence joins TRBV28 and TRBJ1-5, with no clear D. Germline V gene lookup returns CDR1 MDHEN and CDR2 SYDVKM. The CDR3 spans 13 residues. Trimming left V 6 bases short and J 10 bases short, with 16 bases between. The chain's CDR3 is CASSPPTYEPQHF. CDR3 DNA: TGTGCCAGCAGCCCCCCCACGTATGAACCCCAGCATTTT.

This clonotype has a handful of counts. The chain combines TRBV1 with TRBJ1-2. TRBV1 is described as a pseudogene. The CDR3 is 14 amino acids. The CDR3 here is CTSSPQTGDYGYTF. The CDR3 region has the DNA TGCACCAGCAGCCCTCAAACCGGCGACTATGGCTACACCTTC.

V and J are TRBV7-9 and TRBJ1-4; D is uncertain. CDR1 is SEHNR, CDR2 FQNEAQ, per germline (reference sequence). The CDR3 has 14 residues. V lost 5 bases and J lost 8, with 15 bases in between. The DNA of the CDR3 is TGTGCCAGCAGCGGGTCAACTTCGAGCGAAAAACTGTTTTTT. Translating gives CASSGSTSSEKLFF.

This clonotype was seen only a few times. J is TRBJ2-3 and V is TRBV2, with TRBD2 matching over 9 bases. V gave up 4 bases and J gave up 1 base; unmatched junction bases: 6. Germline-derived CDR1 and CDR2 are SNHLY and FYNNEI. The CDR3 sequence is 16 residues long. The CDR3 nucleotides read TGTGCCAGCAGTGCCAATAGCGGGGGCGGCACAGATACGCAGTATTTT. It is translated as CASSANSGGGTDTQYF.

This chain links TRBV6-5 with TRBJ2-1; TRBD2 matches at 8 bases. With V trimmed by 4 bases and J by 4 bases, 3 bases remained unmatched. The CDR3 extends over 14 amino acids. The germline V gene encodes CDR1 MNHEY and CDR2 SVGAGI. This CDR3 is CASSWRGEYNEQFF. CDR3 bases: TGTGCCAGCAGTTGGCGGGGGGAATACAATGAGCAGTTCTTC.

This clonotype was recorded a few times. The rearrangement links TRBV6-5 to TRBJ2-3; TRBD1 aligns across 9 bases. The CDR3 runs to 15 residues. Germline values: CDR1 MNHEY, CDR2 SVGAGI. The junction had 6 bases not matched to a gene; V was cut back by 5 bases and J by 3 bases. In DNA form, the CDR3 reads TGTGCCAGCAGTCAAGGGACAGGGTGGACAGATACGCAGTATTTT. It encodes CASSQGTGWTDTQYF.

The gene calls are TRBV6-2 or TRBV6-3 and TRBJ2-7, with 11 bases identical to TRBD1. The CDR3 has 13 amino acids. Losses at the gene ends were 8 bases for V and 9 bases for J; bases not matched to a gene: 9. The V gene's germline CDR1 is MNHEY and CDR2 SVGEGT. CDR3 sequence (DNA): TGTGCCAGCCTAGGACAGGGGGCGCGGTTGCAGTACGTC. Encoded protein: CASLGQGARLQYV.

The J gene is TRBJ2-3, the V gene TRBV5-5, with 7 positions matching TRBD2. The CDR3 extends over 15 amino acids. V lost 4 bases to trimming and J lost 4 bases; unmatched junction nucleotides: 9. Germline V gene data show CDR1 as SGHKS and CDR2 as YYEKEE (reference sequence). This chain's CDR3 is CASSRREGPPDTQYF. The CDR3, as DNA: TGTGCCAGCAGCCGGAGGGAGGGCCCCCCAGATACGCAGTATTTT.

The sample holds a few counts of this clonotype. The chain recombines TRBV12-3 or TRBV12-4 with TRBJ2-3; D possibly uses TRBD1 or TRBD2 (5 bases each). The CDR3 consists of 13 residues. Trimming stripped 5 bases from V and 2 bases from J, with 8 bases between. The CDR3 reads CASSHGTTDTQYF. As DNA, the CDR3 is TGTGCCAGCAGTCACGGGACCACAGATACGCAGTATTTT.

CDR3 amino acids: CASSYGGTGGYEQYF. The CDR3 nucleotides read TGTGCCAGCAGCTACGGGGGGACAGGGGGCTACGAGCAGTACTTC. This chain joins TRBV7-8 and TRBJ2-7; 11 bases match TRBD1. The CDR3 is made up of 15 amino acids. Looked up from germline, CDR1 is SGHVS and CDR2 is FQNEAQ. J lost 3 bases, V lost 4 bases, and 5 bases had no gene match. Combining the CDR3 with reference TRBV7-8 and TRBJ2-7 gives the whole variable domain GAGVSQSPRYKVAKRGQDVALRCDPISGHVSLFWYQQALGQGPEFLTYFQNEAQLDKSGLPSDRFFAERPEGSVSTLKIQRTQQEDSAVYLCASSYGGTGGYEQYFGPGTRLTVT.

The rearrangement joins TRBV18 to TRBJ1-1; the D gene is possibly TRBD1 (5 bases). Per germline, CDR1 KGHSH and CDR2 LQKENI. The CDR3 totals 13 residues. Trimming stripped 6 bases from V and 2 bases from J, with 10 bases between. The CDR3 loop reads CASSGGENTEAFF. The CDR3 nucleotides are TGTGCCAGCTCCGGGGGGGAAAACACTGAAGCTTTCTTT.

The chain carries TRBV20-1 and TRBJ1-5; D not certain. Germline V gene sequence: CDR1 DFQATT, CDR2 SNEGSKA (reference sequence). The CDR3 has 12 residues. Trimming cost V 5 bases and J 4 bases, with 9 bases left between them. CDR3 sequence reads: CSASSINQPQHF. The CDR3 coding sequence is TGCAGTGCTTCCTCCATTAATCAGCCCCAGCATTTT.

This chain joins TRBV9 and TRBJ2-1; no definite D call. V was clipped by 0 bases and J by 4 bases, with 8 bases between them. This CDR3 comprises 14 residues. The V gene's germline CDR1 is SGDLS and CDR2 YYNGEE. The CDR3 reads CASSVVEQYNEQFF. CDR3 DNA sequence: TGTGCCAGCAGCGTAGTCGAGCAGTACAATGAGCAGTTCTTC.

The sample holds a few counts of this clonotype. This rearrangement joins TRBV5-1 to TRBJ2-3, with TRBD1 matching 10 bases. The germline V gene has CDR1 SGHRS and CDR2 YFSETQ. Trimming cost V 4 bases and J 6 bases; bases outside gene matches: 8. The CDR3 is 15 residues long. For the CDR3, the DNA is TGCGCCAGCAGCGCCCGGGACAGGGGCGGTGATACGCAGTATTTT. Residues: CASSARDRGGDTQYF.

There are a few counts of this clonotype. CDR3: CASSSRSLYSNQPQHF. CDR3 nucleotide sequence: TGTGCCAGCAGTTCCCGATCCCTTTATAGCAATCAGCCCCAGCATTTT. The chain is built from TRBV6-5 and TRBJ1-5; unclear D gene. Germline CDR1 and CDR2: MNHEY and SVGAGI. The CDR3 consists of 16 residues. V shed 4 bases and J shed 0 bases, with 13 bases lying between them.

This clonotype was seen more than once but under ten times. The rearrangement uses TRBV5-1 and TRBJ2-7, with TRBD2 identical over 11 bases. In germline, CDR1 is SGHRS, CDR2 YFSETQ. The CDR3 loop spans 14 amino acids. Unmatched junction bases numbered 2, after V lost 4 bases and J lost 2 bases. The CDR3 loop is CASSALAGAYEQYF. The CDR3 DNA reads TGCGCCAGCAGCGCACTAGCGGGGGCCTACGAGCAGTACTTC.

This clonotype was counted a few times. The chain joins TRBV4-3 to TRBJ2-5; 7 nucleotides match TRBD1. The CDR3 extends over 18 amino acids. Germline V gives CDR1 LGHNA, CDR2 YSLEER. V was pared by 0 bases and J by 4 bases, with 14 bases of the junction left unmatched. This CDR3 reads CASSQDLRGQGVGETQYF. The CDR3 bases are TGCGCCAGCAGCCAAGATCTCAGAGGGCAGGGGGTAGGAGAGACCCAGTACTTC.

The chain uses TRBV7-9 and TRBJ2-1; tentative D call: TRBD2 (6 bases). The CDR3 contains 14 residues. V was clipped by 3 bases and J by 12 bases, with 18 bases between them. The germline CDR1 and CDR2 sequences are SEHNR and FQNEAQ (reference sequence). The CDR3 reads CASSLPGFGEAQFF. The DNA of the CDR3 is TGTGCCAGCAGCTTGCCGGGCTTCGGGGAGGCGCAGTTCTTC.

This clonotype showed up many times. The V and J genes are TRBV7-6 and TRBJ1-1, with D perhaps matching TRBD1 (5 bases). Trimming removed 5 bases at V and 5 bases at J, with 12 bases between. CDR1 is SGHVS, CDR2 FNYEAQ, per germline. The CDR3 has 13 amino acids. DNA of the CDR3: TGTGCCAGCAGCGCCGGGGGGGGGACTGAAGCTTTCTTT. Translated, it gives CASSAGGGTEAFF.